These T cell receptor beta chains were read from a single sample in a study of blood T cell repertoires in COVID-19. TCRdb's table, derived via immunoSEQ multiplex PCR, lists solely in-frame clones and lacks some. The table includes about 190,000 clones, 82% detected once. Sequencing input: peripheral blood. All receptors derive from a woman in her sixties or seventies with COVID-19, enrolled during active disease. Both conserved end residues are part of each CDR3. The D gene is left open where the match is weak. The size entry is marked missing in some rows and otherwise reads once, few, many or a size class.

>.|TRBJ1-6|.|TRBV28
TGTGCCAGCAGTTTGATGAGCCAGGGAGGTTCACCCCTCCACTTT
CASSLMSQGGSPLHF
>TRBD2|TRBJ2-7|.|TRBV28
TGTGCCAGCAGCCCTAGACTAGCGGGGGTTTACGAGCAGTACTTC
CASSPRLAGVYEQYF
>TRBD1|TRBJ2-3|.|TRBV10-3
TGTGCCATCAGGCCGGGACAGGGGACAGATACGCAGTATTTT
CAIRPGQGTDTQYF
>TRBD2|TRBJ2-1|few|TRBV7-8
TGTGCCAGCAGCCCCCCCTCGGGCGGGAGAGGACATGAGCAGTTCTTC
CASSPPSGGRGHEQFF
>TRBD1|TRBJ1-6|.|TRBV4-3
TGCGCCAGCAGCCCCCGACAGGGGTATAATTCACCCCTCCACTTT
CASSPRQGYNSPLHF
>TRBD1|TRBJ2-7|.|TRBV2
TGTGCCAGTACCGGGACAGAGTCCTACGAGCAGTACTTC
CASTGTESYEQYF
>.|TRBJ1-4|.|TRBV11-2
TGTGCCAGCAGCTTAGGCTCAGGGTTCTTTAATGAAAAACTGTTTTTT
CASSLGSGFFNEKLFF
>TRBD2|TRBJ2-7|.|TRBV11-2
TGTGCCAGCAGCTTAGCTACTAGCGGGAGCCCCTACGAGCAGTACTTC
CASSLATSGSPYEQYF
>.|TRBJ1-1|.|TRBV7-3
TGTGCCAGCAGTTCGGGGGGCAGGAACACTGAAGCTTTCTTT
CASSSGGRNTEAFF
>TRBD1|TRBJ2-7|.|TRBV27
TGTGCCAGCGGACGGGACAGGGATGACGAGCAGTACTTC
CASGRDRDDEQYF
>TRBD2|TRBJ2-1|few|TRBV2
TGTGCCAGCAAATCGCGGGGGTCCTACAATGAGCAGTTCTTC
CASKSRGSYNEQFF
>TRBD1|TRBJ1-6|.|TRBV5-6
TGTGCCAGCAGTGGGACAGGGGGGTATTCACCCCTCCACTTT
CASSGTGGYSPLHF
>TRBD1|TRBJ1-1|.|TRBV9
TGTGCCAGCAGCGTAGAGCCAGGGGGGAACACTGAAGCTTTCTTT
CASSVEPGGNTEAFF
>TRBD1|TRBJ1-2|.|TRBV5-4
TGTGCCAGCCGAAGACAGGGGACCTATGGCTACACCTTC
CASRRQGTYGYTF
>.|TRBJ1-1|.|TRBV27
TGTGCCAGCCGTTCGACGGGGGAACCGAACACTGAAGCTTTCTTT
CASRSTGEPNTEAFF
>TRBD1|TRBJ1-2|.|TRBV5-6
TGTGCCAGCAAGGAGACAGGGGCCTCCTATGGCTACACCTTC
CASKETGASYGYTF